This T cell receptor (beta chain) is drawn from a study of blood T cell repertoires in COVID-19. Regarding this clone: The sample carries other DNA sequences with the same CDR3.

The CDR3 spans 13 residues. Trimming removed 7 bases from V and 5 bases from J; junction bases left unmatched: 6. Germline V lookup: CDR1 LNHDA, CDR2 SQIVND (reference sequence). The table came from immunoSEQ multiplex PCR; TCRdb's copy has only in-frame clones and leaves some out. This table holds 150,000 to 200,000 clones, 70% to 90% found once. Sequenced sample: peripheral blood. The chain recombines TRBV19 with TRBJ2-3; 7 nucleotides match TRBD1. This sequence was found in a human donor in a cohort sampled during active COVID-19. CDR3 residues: CASTRGLGDTQYF. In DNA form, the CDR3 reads TGTGCCAGTACGAGGGGGCTTGGAGATACGCAGTATTTT. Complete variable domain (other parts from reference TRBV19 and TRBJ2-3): DGGITQSPKYLFRKEGQNVTLSCEQNLNHDAMYWYRQDPGQGLRLIYYSQIVNDFQKGDIAEGYSVSREKKESFPLTVTSAQKNPTAFYLCASTRGLGDTQYFGPGTRLTVL.